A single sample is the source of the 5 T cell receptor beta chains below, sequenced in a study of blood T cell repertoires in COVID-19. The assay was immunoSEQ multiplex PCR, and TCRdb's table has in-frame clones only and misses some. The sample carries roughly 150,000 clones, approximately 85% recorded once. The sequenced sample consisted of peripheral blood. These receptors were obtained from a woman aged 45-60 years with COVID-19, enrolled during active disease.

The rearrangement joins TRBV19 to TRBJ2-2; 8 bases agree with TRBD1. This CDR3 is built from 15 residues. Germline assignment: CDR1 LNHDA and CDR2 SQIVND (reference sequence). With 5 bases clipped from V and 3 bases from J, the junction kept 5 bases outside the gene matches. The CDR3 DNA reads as TGTGCCAGTAGTCTGGACAGGGAGTACACCGGGGAGCTGTTTTTT. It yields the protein CASSLDREYTGELFF.

The CDR3 sequence is CASSYGGTGNEKLFF. Written as DNA, the CDR3 is TGTGCCAGCAGTTACGGGGGGACAGGAAATGAAAAACTGTTTTTT. V gene TRBV6-5 combines with J gene TRBJ1-4; 8 positions agree with TRBD1. Per germline, CDR1 MNHEY and CDR2 SVGAGI. Trimming removed 2 bases from V and 5 bases from J; junction bases left unmatched: 4. The CDR3 length is 15 residues.

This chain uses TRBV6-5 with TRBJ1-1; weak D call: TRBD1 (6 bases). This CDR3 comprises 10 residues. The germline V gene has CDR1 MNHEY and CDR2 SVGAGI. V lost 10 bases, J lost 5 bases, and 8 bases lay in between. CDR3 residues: CATGETEAFF. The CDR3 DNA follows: TGTGCCACAGGGGAGACTGAAGCTTTCTTT.

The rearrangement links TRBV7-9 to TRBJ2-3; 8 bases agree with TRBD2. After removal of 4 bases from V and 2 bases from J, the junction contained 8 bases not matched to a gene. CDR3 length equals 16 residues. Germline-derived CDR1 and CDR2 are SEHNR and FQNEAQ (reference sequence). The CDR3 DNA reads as TGTGCCAGCAGCTGGAGCGGGGGCCGTGACACAGATACGCAGTATTTT. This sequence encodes CASSWSGGRDTDTQYF.

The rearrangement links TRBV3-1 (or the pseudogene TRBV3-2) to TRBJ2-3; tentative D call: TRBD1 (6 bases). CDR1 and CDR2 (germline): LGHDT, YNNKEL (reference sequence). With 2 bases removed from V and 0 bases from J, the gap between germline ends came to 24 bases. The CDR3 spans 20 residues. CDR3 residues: CASSQPALPRGQKSTDTQYF. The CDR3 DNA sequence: TGTGCCAGCAGCCAACCCGCCCTGCCCCGGGGACAAAAGAGCACAGATACGCAGTATTTT.